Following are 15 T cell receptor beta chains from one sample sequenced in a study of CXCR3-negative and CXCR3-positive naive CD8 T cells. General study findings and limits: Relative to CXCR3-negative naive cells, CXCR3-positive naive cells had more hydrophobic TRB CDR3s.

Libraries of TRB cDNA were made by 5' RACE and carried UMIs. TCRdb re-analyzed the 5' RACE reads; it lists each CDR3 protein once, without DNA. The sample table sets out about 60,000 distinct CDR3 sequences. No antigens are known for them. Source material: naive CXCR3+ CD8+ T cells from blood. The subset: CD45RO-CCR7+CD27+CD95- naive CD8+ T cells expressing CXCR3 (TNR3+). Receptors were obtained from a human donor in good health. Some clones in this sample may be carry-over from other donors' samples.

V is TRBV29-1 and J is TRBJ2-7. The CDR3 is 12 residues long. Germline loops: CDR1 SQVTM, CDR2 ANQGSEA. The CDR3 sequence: CSAAGNSYEQYF.

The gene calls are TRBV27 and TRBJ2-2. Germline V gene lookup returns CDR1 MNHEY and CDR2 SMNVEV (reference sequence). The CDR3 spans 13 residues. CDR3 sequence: CASSFANTGELFF.

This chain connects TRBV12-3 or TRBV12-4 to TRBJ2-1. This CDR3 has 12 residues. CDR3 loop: CASRGSYNEQFF.

The CDR3 is CATSDRTDRTDTQYF. The rearrangement uses TRBV24-1 and TRBJ2-3. The germline V gene has CDR1 KGHDR and CDR2 SFDVKD. The CDR3 spans 15 residues.

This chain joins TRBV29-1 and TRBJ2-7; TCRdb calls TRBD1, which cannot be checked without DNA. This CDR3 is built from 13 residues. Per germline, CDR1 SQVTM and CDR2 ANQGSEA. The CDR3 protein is CSVLTGLSYEQYF.

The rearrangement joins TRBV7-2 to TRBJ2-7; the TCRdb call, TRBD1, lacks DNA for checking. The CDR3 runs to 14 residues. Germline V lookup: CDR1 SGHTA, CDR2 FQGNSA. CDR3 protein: CASSPTGTSYEQYF.

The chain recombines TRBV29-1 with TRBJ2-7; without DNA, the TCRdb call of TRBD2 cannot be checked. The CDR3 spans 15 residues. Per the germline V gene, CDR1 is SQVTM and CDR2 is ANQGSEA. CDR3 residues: CSVEDRGSTLYEQYF.

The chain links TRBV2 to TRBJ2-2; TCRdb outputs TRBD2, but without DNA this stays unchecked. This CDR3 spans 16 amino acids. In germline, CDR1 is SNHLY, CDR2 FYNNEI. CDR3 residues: CASRSGRARNTGELFF.

The CDR3 is CASSIGPGLTQYF. V and J are TRBV28 and TRBJ2-5; the D call from TCRdb, TRBD2, cannot be confirmed without DNA. Germline-derived CDR1 and CDR2 are MDHEN and SYDVKM. The CDR3 loop spans 13 amino acids.

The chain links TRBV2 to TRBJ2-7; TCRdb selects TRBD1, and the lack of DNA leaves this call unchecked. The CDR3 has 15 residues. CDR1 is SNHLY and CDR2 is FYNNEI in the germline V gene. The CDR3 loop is CASSEVGDSIYEQYF.

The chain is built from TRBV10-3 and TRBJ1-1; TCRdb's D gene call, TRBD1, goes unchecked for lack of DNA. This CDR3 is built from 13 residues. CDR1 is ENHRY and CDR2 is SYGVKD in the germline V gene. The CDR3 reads CATGQGSDTEAFF.

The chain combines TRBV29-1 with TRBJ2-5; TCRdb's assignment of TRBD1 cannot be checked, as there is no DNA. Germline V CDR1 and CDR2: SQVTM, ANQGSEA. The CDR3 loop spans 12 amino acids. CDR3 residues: CSLWTGEETQYF.

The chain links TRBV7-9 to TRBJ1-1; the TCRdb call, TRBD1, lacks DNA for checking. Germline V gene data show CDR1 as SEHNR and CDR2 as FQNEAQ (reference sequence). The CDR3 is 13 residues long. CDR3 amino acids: CASSPQGPTEAFF. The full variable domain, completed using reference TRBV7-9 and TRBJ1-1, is DTGVSQNPRHKITKRGQNVTFRCDPISEHNRLYWYRQTLGQGPEFLTYFQNEAQLEKSRLLSDRFSAERPKGSFSTLEIQRTEQGDSAMYLCASSPQGPTEAFFGQGTRLTVV.

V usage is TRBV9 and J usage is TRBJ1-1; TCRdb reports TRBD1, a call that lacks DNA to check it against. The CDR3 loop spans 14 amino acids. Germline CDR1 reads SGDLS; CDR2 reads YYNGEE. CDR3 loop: CASSVIGGNTEAFF.

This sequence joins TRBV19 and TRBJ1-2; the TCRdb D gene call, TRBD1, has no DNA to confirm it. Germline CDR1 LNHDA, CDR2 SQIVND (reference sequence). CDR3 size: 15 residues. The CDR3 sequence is CASSNWDSENYGYTF.